This is a list of T cell receptor beta chains from one sample in a study of T-cell memory formation after mild COVID-19. MiXCR, run by TCRdb on the 5' RACE reads, gives a single entry per CDR3 protein. The data show 450,000 to 700,000 distinct CDR3 sequences, 15% to 20% seen once. Input material: PBMCs or a T cell subset sorted from them (not recorded which). The receptors come from an adult woman who had mild COVID-19 (a few samples of this study predate the infection). Cell type and time point are not known. CDR3s include the opening cysteine and the closing phenylalanine or tryptophan. Each record gives: J gene, V gene, D gene, clone size, CDR3 protein, CDR3 DNA. D genes are given only for firm matches. A clone size is listed for some rows: how often the clone was seen (once, few, many), or a class if it is expanded.

j_call: TRBJ1-5
v_call: TRBV12-3/TRBV12-4
d_call: NA
clone_size: few
cdr3_aa: CASSVDNQPQHF
cdr3_nt: TGTGCCAGCAGTGTGGACAATCAGCCCCAGCATTTT

j_call: TRBJ2-3
v_call: TRBV6-4
d_call: NA
clone_size: NA
cdr3_aa: CASSEFGTPSRTDTQYF
cdr3_nt: TGTGCCAGCAGTGAGTTCGGGACCCCGAGCCGCACAGATACGCAGTATTTT

j_call: TRBJ2-3
v_call: TRBV12-3/TRBV12-4
d_call: TRBD2
clone_size: few
cdr3_aa: CASSAGTSGGDTQYF
cdr3_nt: TGTGCCAGCAGTGCCGGCACTAGCGGGGGAGATACGCAGTATTTT

j_call: TRBJ1-5
v_call: TRBV24-1
d_call: TRBD1
clone_size: NA
cdr3_aa: CATRGGNRGNQPQHF
cdr3_nt: TGTGCCACCCGCGGGGGGAACAGGGGGAATCAGCCCCAGCATTTT

j_call: TRBJ1-6
v_call: TRBV6-5
d_call: NA
clone_size: NA
cdr3_aa: CASSYDGSPLHF
cdr3_nt: TGTGCCAGCAGTTACGATGGATCACCCCTCCACTTT

j_call: TRBJ1-5
v_call: TRBV9
d_call: NA
clone_size: few
cdr3_aa: CASSVDWGEKPQHF
cdr3_nt: TGTGCCAGCAGCGTAGACTGGGGGGAGAAGCCCCAGCATTTT

j_call: TRBJ1-2
v_call: TRBV12-3/TRBV12-4
d_call: TRBD1
clone_size: NA
cdr3_aa: CASSPFRDSWYGYTF
cdr3_nt: TGTGCCAGCAGTCCATTCCGGGACAGTTGGTATGGCTACACCTTC

j_call: TRBJ1-5
v_call: TRBV6-2/TRBV6-3
d_call: NA
clone_size: few
cdr3_aa: CASSYPSGDRGQPQHF
cdr3_nt: TGTGCCAGCAGTTACCCTTCAGGGGACCGGGGACAGCCCCAGCATTTT

j_call: TRBJ1-5
v_call: TRBV12-3/TRBV12-4
d_call: NA
clone_size: NA
cdr3_aa: CASSGGTGNQPQHF
cdr3_nt: TGTGCCAGCAGTGGGGGCACTGGCAATCAGCCCCAGCATTTT

j_call: TRBJ1-3
v_call: TRBV12-3/TRBV12-4
d_call: NA
clone_size: NA
cdr3_aa: CASSAEDGGDTIYF
cdr3_nt: TGTGCCAGCAGTGCTGAGGACGGTGGAGACACCATATATTTT

j_call: TRBJ2-7
v_call: TRBV25-1
d_call: NA
clone_size: few
cdr3_aa: CASSDNRWPSSYEQYF
cdr3_nt: TGTGCCAGCAGTGATAATAGGTGGCCTAGCTCCTACGAGCAGTACTTC

j_call: TRBJ2-5
v_call: TRBV6-6
d_call: NA
clone_size: few
cdr3_aa: CASSSGTETQYF
cdr3_nt: TGTGCCAGCAGTTCCGGGACAGAGACCCAGTACTTC

j_call: TRBJ2-6
v_call: TRBV20-1
d_call: NA
clone_size: few
cdr3_aa: CSAPGRANVLTF
cdr3_nt: TGCAGTGCGCCAGGGAGGGCCAACGTCCTGACTTTC

j_call: TRBJ1-1
v_call: TRBV5-1
d_call: TRBD1
clone_size: few
cdr3_aa: CASSASLDRGFSYTEAFF
cdr3_nt: TGCGCCAGCAGCGCGTCACTTGACAGGGGGTTTTCTTATACTGAAGCTTTCTTT

j_call: TRBJ1-1
v_call: TRBV5-1
d_call: TRBD1
clone_size: few
cdr3_aa: CASSAQGGTNTEAFF
cdr3_nt: TGCGCCAGCAGCGCCCAGGGGGGGACGAACACTGAAGCTTTCTTT

j_call: TRBJ1-1
v_call: TRBV12-3/TRBV12-4
d_call: TRBD1
clone_size: few
cdr3_aa: CASSPIQTGVVTEAFF
cdr3_nt: TGTGCCAGCAGTCCGATACAGACAGGGGTGGTCACTGAAGCTTTCTTT

j_call: TRBJ2-1
v_call: TRBV20-1
d_call: TRBD2
clone_size: NA
cdr3_aa: CSALTSGTSGRAGAHNEQFF
cdr3_nt: TGCAGTGCTCTGACATCCGGGACTAGCGGGAGGGCGGGCGCACACAATGAGCAGTTCTTC

j_call: TRBJ2-3
v_call: TRBV15
d_call: NA
clone_size: few
cdr3_aa: CATRPGLPVTDTQYF
cdr3_nt: TGTGCCACCAGGCCGGGACTTCCAGTCACAGATACGCAGTATTTT

j_call: TRBJ1-1
v_call: TRBV20-1
d_call: NA
clone_size: many
cdr3_aa: CSARPYSRLNTEAFF
cdr3_nt: TGCAGTGCTAGACCCTACTCAAGGCTGAACACTGAAGCTTTCTTT

j_call: TRBJ2-5
v_call: TRBV4-2
d_call: NA
clone_size: few
cdr3_aa: CASSQVGGTETQYF
cdr3_nt: TGTGCCAGCAGCCAAGTCGGTGGGACGGAGACCCAGTACTTC

j_call: TRBJ1-2
v_call: TRBV4-2
d_call: NA
clone_size: few
cdr3_aa: CASSTVYGYTF
cdr3_nt: TGTGCCAGCAGTACGGTTTATGGCTACACCTTC

j_call: TRBJ1-5
v_call: TRBV7-2
d_call: NA
clone_size: NA
cdr3_aa: CASSPRGGSTGNQPQHF
cdr3_nt: TGTGCCAGCAGCCCAAGGGGTGGCAGCACGGGCAATCAGCCCCAGCATTTT

j_call: TRBJ2-5
v_call: TRBV6-5
d_call: NA
clone_size: NA
cdr3_aa: CASRPRGGVETQYF
cdr3_nt: TGTGCCAGCAGGCCCCGGGGAGGTGTGGAGACCCAGTACTTC

j_call: TRBJ2-1
v_call: TRBV12-3/TRBV12-4
d_call: TRBD1
clone_size: NA
cdr3_aa: CASSKTGQRDYEQFF
cdr3_nt: TGTGCCAGCAGTAAGACGGGACAGCGAGACTATGAGCAGTTCTTC

j_call: TRBJ2-7
v_call: TRBV20-1
d_call: NA
clone_size: few
cdr3_aa: CSARGEGAGYEQYF
cdr3_nt: TGCAGTGCTAGAGGGGAGGGGGCAGGATACGAGCAGTACTTC

j_call: TRBJ2-3
v_call: TRBV7-3
d_call: TRBD2
clone_size: NA
cdr3_aa: CASSRDGGLAHTDTQYF
cdr3_nt: TGTGCCAGCAGTCGAGACGGGGGACTAGCGCACACAGATACGCAGTATTTT

j_call: TRBJ2-7
v_call: TRBV2
d_call: TRBD1
clone_size: NA
cdr3_aa: CASSPGTGGDKQYF
cdr3_nt: TGTGCCAGCAGTCCCGGGACAGGGGGCGATAAGCAGTACTTC

j_call: TRBJ1-5
v_call: TRBV25-1
d_call: NA
clone_size: NA
cdr3_aa: CASIDPVGGVTYQPQHF
cdr3_nt: TGTGCCAGCATAGACCCCGTCGGGGGGGTGACCTATCAGCCCCAGCATTTT

j_call: TRBJ2-1
v_call: TRBV10-3
d_call: TRBD2
clone_size: many
cdr3_aa: CAISSRALGTAGAYNEQFF
cdr3_nt: TGTGCCATCAGTTCTCGAGCGCTCGGGACTGCGGGGGCCTACAATGAGCAGTTCTTC

j_call: TRBJ2-7
v_call: TRBV6-2/TRBV6-3
d_call: NA
clone_size: few
cdr3_aa: CASIQTGTSYEQYF
cdr3_nt: TGTGCCAGCATCCAAACCGGGACAAGCTACGAGCAGTACTTC

j_call: TRBJ2-1
v_call: TRBV3-1
d_call: NA
clone_size: few
cdr3_aa: CASSTYGARSSYNEQFF
cdr3_nt: TGTGCCAGCAGTACGTACGGGGCTAGGAGCTCCTACAATGAGCAGTTCTTC

j_call: TRBJ2-1
v_call: TRBV7-9
d_call: TRBD1
clone_size: NA
cdr3_aa: CASSPRGGTGYDEQFF
cdr3_nt: TGTGCCAGCAGTCCCCGCGGTGGGACAGGGTATGATGAGCAGTTCTTC

j_call: TRBJ1-1
v_call: TRBV12-3/TRBV12-4
d_call: TRBD1
clone_size: many
cdr3_aa: CASTSGQGTEAFF
cdr3_nt: TGTGCCAGCACGTCGGGACAGGGCACTGAAGCTTTCTTT